The sample holds one count of the clone carrying this T cell receptor (beta chain). This sample is part of a study of control samples from healthy donors and cancer patients. Germline CDR1 MNHNY, CDR2 SVGAGI (reference sequence). The CDR3 loop spans 16 amino acids. V was pared by 4 bases and J by 3 bases, with 5 bases of the junction left unmatched. Assay: immunoSEQ multiplex PCR; the TCRdb copy retains only in-frame clones and omits some. The sample has approximately 180,000 clones; 91% are singletons. The rearrangement uses TRBV6-6 and TRBJ2-5; 13 nucleotides line up with TRBD2. Material for sequencing was blood. The sequence derives from a woman between 35 and 50 years old in good health. CDR3 sequence reads: CASSFRTSGGEETQYF. CDR3 coding DNA: TGTGCCAGCAGTTTCCGGACTAGCGGGGGTGAAGAGACCCAGTACTTC.